Each of the 7 T cell receptor beta chains below was sequenced from the same sample in a study of spatial heterogeneity in lung cancer. Study results and limitations: Counts of expanded alpha and beta TCRs within tumors tracked the tumor nonsynonymous mutation count.

TCRdb itself ran the 5' RACE reads through MiXCR, one entry per CDR3 protein. The sample consists of several thousand distinct CDR3 sequences, 15% of them appearing once. Time point indicated: sample taken at primary tumor resection. These receptors' antigens are unknown. Sequenced here: lung tumor tissue, sampled at surgery. The receptors derive from a female donor with early-stage non-small cell lung cancer.

This clonotype was seen ten or more times. The chain uses TRBV28 and TRBJ1-5, with 8 bases matching TRBD1. The V segment lost 6 bases and the J segment 7 bases; nucleotides outside the gene matches: 5. CDR1 is MDHEN, CDR2 SYDVKM, per germline. The CDR3 spans 13 residues. The CDR3 protein is CASRKTGVQPQHF. The CDR3 coding sequence is TGTGCCAGCAGGAAGACAGGGGTACAGCCCCAGCATTTT. The complete variable domain, with remaining parts taken from reference TRBV28 and TRBJ1-5, reads DVKVTQSSRYLVKRTGEKVFLECVQDMDHENMFWYRQDPGLGLRLIYFSYDVKMKEKGDIPEGYSVSREKKERFSLILESASTNQTSMYLCASRKTGVQPQHFGDGTRLSIL.

The chain carries TRBV7-2 and TRBJ2-7; 7 nucleotides align to TRBD2. V shed 5 bases, J shed 4 bases, and the junction held 11 bases outside the gene matches. This CDR3 is built from 15 residues. Germline CDR1 reads SGHTA; CDR2 reads FQGNSA. In DNA form, the CDR3 reads TGTGCCAGCAGCATCGAAGCGGGGATCAGTTACGAGCAGTACTTC. It is translated as CASSIEAGISYEQYF.

This chain connects TRBV5-1 to TRBJ1-2; the match to TRBD1 covers 9 bases. CDR3 length: 16 amino acids. From germline, CDR1 is SGHRS and CDR2 YFSETQ. Trimming cost V 3 bases and J 2 bases; bases outside gene matches: 8. The DNA of the CDR3 is TGCGCCAGCAGCTCGCTCAGGACAGGGGCAAACTATGGCTACACCTTC. Translated, it gives CASSSLRTGANYGYTF. The entire variable domain, with the rest obtained from reference TRBV5-1 and TRBJ1-2, is as follows: KAGVTQTPRYLIKTRGQQVTLSCSPISGHRSVSWYQQTPGQGLQFLFEYFSETQRNKGNFPGRFSGRQFSNSRSEMNVSTLELGDSALYLCASSSLRTGANYGYTFGSGTRLTVV.

By share, this clonotype counts as medium-sized. This chain joins TRBV30 and TRBJ1-1, with 8 bases lining up with TRBD1. After removal of 8 bases from V and 6 bases from J, the junction contained 11 bases not matched to a gene. The CDR3 has 13 residues. CDR1 GTSNPN and CDR2 SVGIG come from the germline V gene (reference sequence). CDR3 sequence (DNA): TGTGCCCAGGCCAGGGGGCAAGGCGCTGAAGCTTTCTTT. Translated, it gives CAQARGQGAEAFF.

The CDR3 loop is CSANPTGGYTNEQFF. The CDR3 DNA is TGCAGTGCTAATCCGACAGGGGGCTATACGAATGAGCAGTTCTTC. This chain uses TRBV20-1 with TRBJ2-1, with TRBD1 matching 10 bases. The CDR3 runs 15 residues. The V gene end was trimmed by 4 bases and the J gene end by 7 bases; junction bases not matched to a gene: 10. Germline loops: CDR1 DFQATT, CDR2 SNEGSKA (reference sequence).

This clonotype is large. V usage is TRBV4-3 and J usage is TRBJ1-4; TRBD1 might be the D (6 bases). Germline CDR1 reads LGHNA; CDR2 reads YSLEER. The CDR3 runs 15 residues. Trimming shortened V by 4 bases and J by 6 bases, and 15 bases separated the two germline ends. CDR3 in amino acids: CASSLPGARYEKLFF. The CDR3 bases are TGCGCCAGCAGCCTCCCAGGGGCGCGGTATGAAAAACTGTTTTTT.

This clonotype is judged medium-sized. The rearrangement uses TRBV12-3 or TRBV12-4 and TRBJ2-5, with TRBD1 matching 10 bases. V dropped 5 bases and J dropped 3; count of bases not matched to a gene: 6. CDR3 length equals 15 residues. CDR3 region: CASSPGQGREETQYF. CDR3 nucleotide sequence: TGTGCCAGCAGTCCGGGACAGGGGAGGGAAGAGACCCAGTACTTC.